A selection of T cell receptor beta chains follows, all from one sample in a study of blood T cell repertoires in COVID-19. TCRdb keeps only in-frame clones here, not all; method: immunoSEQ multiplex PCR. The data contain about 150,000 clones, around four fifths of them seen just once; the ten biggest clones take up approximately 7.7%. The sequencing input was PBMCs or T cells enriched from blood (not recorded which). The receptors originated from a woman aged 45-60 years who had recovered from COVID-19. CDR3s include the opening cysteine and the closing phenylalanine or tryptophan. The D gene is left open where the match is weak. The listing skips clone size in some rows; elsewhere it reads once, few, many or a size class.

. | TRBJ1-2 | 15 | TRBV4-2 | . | CASSQDLGRWEGYTF | TGTGCCAGCAGCCAAGATTTGGGGCGCTGGGAAGGCTACACCTTC
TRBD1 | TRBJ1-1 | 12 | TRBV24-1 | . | CATSSSTGEAFF | TGTGCCACCAGTTCCTCGACAGGGGAGGCTTTCTTT
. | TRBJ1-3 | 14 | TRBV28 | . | CASSSGTMANTIYF | TGTGCCAGCAGCTCCGGGACTATGGCGAACACCATATATTTT
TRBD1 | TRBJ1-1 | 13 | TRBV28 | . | CASSLKDRGRAFF | TGTGCCAGCAGTTTAAAGGACAGGGGGCGAGCTTTCTTT
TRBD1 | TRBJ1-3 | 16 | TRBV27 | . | CASRPQGAHSGNTIYF | TGTGCCAGCAGACCACAGGGGGCACACTCTGGAAACACCATATATTTT
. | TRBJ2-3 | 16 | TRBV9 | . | CASSVVGRTSTDTQYF | TGTGCCAGCAGCGTAGTGGGCCGAACTAGCACAGATACGCAGTATTTT
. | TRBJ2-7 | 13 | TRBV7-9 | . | CASSLLGGGEQYF | TGTGCCAGCAGCTTACTGGGAGGGGGCGAGCAGTACTTC
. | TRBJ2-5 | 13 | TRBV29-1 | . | CSVGRTVQETQYF | TGCAGCGTTGGGCGGACAGTCCAAGAGACCCAGTACTTC
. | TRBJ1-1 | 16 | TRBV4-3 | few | CASSQDPRAWATEAFF | TGCGCCAGCAGCCAAGATCCCAGAGCCTGGGCCACTGAAGCTTTCTTT
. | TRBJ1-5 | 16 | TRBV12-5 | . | CASGLFGGGGNQPQHF | TGTGCTAGTGGTTTGTTCGGAGGTGGTGGCAATCAGCCCCAGCATTTT
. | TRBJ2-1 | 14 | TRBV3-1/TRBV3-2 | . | CASSLGTQGNEQFF | TGTGCCAGCAGCCTAGGGACACAAGGCAATGAGCAGTTCTTC
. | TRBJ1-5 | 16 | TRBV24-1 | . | CATSDPTQGSNQPQHF | TGTGCCACCAGTGACCCCACCCAGGGTAGCAATCAGCCCCAGCATTTT
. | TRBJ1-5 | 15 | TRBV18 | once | CASSPGRGSGQPQHF | TGTGCCAGCTCACCGGGCAGGGGATCGGGACAGCCCCAGCATTTT
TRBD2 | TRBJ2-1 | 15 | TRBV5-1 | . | CASIPSGSVENEQFF | TGCGCCAGCATTCCTAGCGGGAGCGTCGAGAATGAGCAGTTCTTC
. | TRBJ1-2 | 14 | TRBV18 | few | CASSQGSNSYGYTF | TGTGCCAGCTCACAGGGGTCAAACAGCTATGGCTACACCTTC
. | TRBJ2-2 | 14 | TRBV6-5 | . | CASSLKGGAGELFF | TGTGCCAGCAGCTTGAAAGGGGGGGCCGGGGAGCTGTTTTTT
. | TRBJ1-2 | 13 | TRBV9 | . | CASSQVEGYGYTF | TGTGCCAGCAGCCAGGTCGAGGGATACGGCTACACCTTC
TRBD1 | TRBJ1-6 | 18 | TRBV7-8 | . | CASSWGQGTSSYNSPLHF | TGTGCCAGCAGCTGGGGACAGGGGACCAGCTCCTATAATTCACCCCTCCACTTT
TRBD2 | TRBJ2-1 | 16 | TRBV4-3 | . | CASSPIAGGWENEQFF | TGCGCCAGCAGCCCAATAGCGGGGGGGTGGGAAAATGAGCAGTTCTTC
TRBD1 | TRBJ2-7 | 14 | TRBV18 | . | CASSPAAGGNEQYF | TGTGCCAGCTCACCCGCCGCAGGGGGCAACGAGCAGTACTTC
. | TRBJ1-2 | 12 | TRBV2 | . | CASTSLLLGYTF | TGTGCCAGCACCTCTCTATTGCTCGGCTACACCTTC
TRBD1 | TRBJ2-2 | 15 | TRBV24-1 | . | CATSETGVDTGELFF | TGTGCCACCAGTGAGACAGGGGTAGACACCGGGGAGCTGTTTTTT